This note documents a single T cell receptor beta chain sequence. This clonotype was seen a few times. Its specific antigen is unknown. Base qualities are not recorded, but no much larger clone differs from it by a single base. The source of the sample is a study of T-cell memory formation after mild COVID-19 (TCRdb year 2021). Regarding the complete study: TCR sequence clusters from the two donors were largely donor specific. Longitudinal TCRalpha and TCRbeta repertoire sequencing tracked T-cell clones expanding and contracting after mild COVID-19 in a couple of donors. Two young, previously healthy adult volunteers made up the cohort, one male and one female. The study at large found these results: Clones contracting from day 15 to 85 had balanced CD4/CD8 phenotypes, while a second wave expanding from day 15 to 37 was biased towards CD4+. Only a couple of mild cases were covered by the study, and larger cohorts that include severe cases with pre-infection samples were considered necessary. Some responding clones were detected in pre-infection memory, suggesting pre-existing cross-reactive memory T cells joined the SARS-CoV-2 response. Contracting CD4+ clones were located mainly in the CM and EM memory subsets, whereas CD8+ clones were found to be enriched in EMRA. SARS-CoV-2 specificity was not confirmed for the second-wave clones peaking on day 37.

Sequencer: Illumina NovaSeq 6000. TCRalpha and TCRbeta cDNA libraries were constructed by 5'RACE with constant-segment primers, with sample barcodes and unique molecular identifiers being introduced. Trizol reagent was used to extract RNA from every sample. The libraries were amplified in two PCR steps, and the second step added a second sample barcode and Illumina TruSeq adapters. Libraries were sequenced on an Illumina NovaSeq with 2 x 150 bp paired-end reads. The authors' pipeline ran thus. The reads were demultiplexed and collapsed into UMI-guided consensus sequences using migec v1.2.7. Using mixcr v2.1.11, UMI consensuses were aligned to TRA and TRB V and J templates and then assembled into clonotypes. A clonotype was counted as expanded or contracted only if both edgeR and NoisET called the change significant, with noise models trained on biological replicates. For edgeR calls, the cutoffs were a false discovery rate-adjusted p below 0.01 and a log2 fold-change threshold of 1. PCA with hierarchical clustering of max-normalized trajectories of the 1000 most abundant clonotypes was used as exploratory dynamics analysis. The CD4 or CD8 phenotype of responding clones was assigned using the separately sequenced CD4+ and CD8+ repertoires. TCRdb itself trimmed the public reads at Q25 with fastp, ran MiXCR and retained productive beta chains. Rows matching on CDR3 protein sequence are summarized as one entry with the most common DNA and genes. TCRdb, rather than the study authors, made the V and J calls. Recorded for this sample are about 290,000 distinct CDR3 sequences; more than 15% of them occurred a single time. The top ten constitute 22% of the sample.

Ficoll-Paque density gradient centrifugation was the method used to isolate PBMCs. V is clipped by 0 bases and J by 4 bases, and the sequence between their germline boundaries is 16 bases long. Its CDR3 holds 16 amino acids, cysteine through phenylalanine. The DNA shown is the 48-base CDR3, in frame from base 1. The sample taken for sequencing was PBMCs or a T cell subset sorted from them (not recorded which). Recombination connected TRBV12-3 or TRBV12-4 to TRBJ2-7; possibly the D gene is TRBD1, per 5 matching bases. The source is a young man who had mild COVID-19 (a few samples of this study predate the infection). The sample titles of this study are shuffled in the database, so cell type and time point are left out; the donor was told from shared clones. The nucleotide sequence reads as follows: TGTGCCAGCAGTTTAGCTATGGGGCGCAGGGCTTACGAGCAGTACTTC. This translates into CASSLAMGRRAYEQYF.